This T cell receptor beta chain was profiled in a study of T cell changes during pregnancy in multiple sclerosis. Produced via immunoSEQ multiplex PCR; TCRdb's table is partial and in-frame only. Among tens of thousands of clones listed, roughly 89% were seen once. Germline CDR1 SGHVS, CDR2 FQNEAQ. The CDR3 sequence is 18 residues long. V was clipped by 0 bases and J by 0 bases, with 14 bases between them. This chain joins TRBV7-8 and TRBJ2-2; a weak D match, TRBD1 (6 bases). Sequencing was performed on CD8+ T cells from peripheral blood mononuclear cells, taken in the first trimester of pregnancy. This sequence was found in a female donor in good health, enrolled as a control in a pregnancy study. The CDR3 spells CASSLAGTTYTNTGELFF. CDR3 sequence (DNA): TGTGCCAGCAGCTTAGCGGGGACAACCTATACGAACACCGGGGAGCTGTTTTTT.